The 8 T cell receptor beta chains reported below all come from one sample, sequenced in a study of shared clonotypes between healthy human individuals. Repertoires were generated with immunoSEQ multiplex PCR, while TCRdb's copy carries only in-frame clones and drops some. In the table there are 2 million to 2.5 million clones, 93% of which are singletons. The naive CD8 population came from CD45RO-negative cells selected for CCR7, without terminally differentiated effector memory CD45RA+ cells. The sample taken for sequencing was naive CD8+ T cells from PBMCs. Receptor source: a man aged 18-30 years in good health. Some clones in this sample may be carry-over from other donors' samples.

The J gene is TRBJ2-2, the V gene TRBV27; perhaps TRBD2 as D (5 bases). Germline CDR1 and CDR2: MNHEY and SMNVEV (reference sequence). The CDR3 sequence is 18 residues long. V was shortened by 2 bases and J by 0 bases, with 16 bases between the two germline ends. CDR3 sequence (DNA): TGTGCCAGCAGTTTAGGCCACCTAAGCGGACCGAACACCGGGGAGCTGTTTTTT. Its translation: CASSLGHLSGPNTGELFF.

The V call is TRBV6-5, the J call TRBJ1-1; perhaps TRBD1 as D (5 bases). Between the trimmed V and J ends, which lost 2 bases and 5 bases, there was a span of 12 bases. The CDR3 extends over 14 amino acids. Germline assignment: CDR1 MNHEY and CDR2 SVGAGI. CDR3: CASSYDRWRTEAFF. CDR3 in DNA: TGTGCCAGCAGTTACGACAGATGGAGGACTGAAGCTTTCTTT.

This rearrangement joins TRBV29-1 to TRBJ1-1, with a tentative D call TRBD1 (6 bases). Trimming removed 5 bases at V and 5 bases at J, with 15 bases between. Per the germline V gene, CDR1 is SQVTM and CDR2 is ANQGSEA. The CDR3 is 13 amino acids. As DNA, the CDR3 is TGCAGCGTTAGCCCGCGGGGGCGAACTGAAGCTTTCTTT. Protein: CSVSPRGRTEAFF.

Turning to this clone: Additional DNA sequences in this sample encode the identical CDR3. The chain carries TRBV27 and TRBJ2-3; TRBD2 matches at 10 bases. Trimming removed 5 bases from V and 3 bases from J; junction bases left unmatched: 2. CDR1 is MNHEY and CDR2 is SMNVEV in the germline V gene (reference sequence). The CDR3 sequence is 14 residues long. The CDR3 DNA reads as TGTGCCAGCAGTCCTAGCGGGAGAACAGATACGCAGTATTTT. Protein product: CASSPSGRTDTQYF.

This sequence joins TRBV4-1 and TRBJ2-2, with D unclear. V was shortened by 4 bases and J by 2 bases, with 8 bases between the two germline ends. Germline-derived CDR1 and CDR2 are MGHRA and YSYEKL. This CDR3 is 14 amino acids long. DNA of the CDR3: TGCGCCAGCAGCCCGGAACCAAACACCGGGGAGCTGTTTTTT. Residues: CASSPEPNTGELFF.

This clone has a handful of counts. CDR3 DNA sequence: TGTGCCACGCAACAGGACAGAAACAATCAGCCCCAGCATTTT. Its protein is CATQQDRNNQPQHF. V is TRBV15 and J is TRBJ1-5; D is perhaps TRBD1 (6 bases). Trimming took off 9 bases at V and 3 bases at J, with 15 bases between the two ends. Germline CDR1 and CDR2: LNHNV and YYDKDF (reference sequence). The CDR3 has 14 amino acids.

The chain has TRBV27 and TRBJ2-5; D is undetermined. Trimming took 2 bases from V and 5 from J, leaving 12 bases between them. In germline, CDR1 is MNHEY, CDR2 SMNVEV (reference sequence). This CDR3 comprises 14 residues. The CDR3 here is CASSLLAVGETQYF. DNA for the CDR3: TGTGCCAGCAGTTTACTTGCGGTTGGGGAGACCCAGTACTTC.

V gene TRBV19 combines with J gene TRBJ2-1; D not resolved. The V gene lost 1 base and the J gene lost 2 bases, with 9 bases spanning the gap. CDR1 LNHDA and CDR2 SQIVND come from the germline V gene (reference sequence). The CDR3 is made up of 15 amino acids. CDR3 bases: TGTGCCAGTAGTATAGTTAATGCGGCCTACAATGAGCAGTTCTTC. Protein: CASSIVNAAYNEQFF.